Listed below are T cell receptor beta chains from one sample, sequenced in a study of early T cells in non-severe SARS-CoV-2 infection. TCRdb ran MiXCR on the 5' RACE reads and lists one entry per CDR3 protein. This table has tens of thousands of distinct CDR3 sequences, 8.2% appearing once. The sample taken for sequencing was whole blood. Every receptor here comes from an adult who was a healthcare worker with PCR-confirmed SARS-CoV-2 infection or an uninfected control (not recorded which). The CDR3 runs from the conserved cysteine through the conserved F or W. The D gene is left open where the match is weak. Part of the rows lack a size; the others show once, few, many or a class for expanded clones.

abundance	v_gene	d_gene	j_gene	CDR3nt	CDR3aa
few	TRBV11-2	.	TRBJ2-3	TGTGCCAGCAGCTTAGATCGGGAAGGTACGCAGTATTTT	CASSLDREGTQYF
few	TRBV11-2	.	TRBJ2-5	TGTGCCAGCAGCAGGGGGGTTAACCAAGAGACCCAGTACTTC	CASSRGVNQETQYF
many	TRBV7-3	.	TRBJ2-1	TGTGCCAGCAGCCTAACCCGGGAGTCCTACAATGAGCAGTTCTTC	CASSLTRESYNEQFF
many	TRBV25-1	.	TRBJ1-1	TGTGCCAGCAGTCCACAGGGTGTAACTGAAGCTTTCTTT	CASSPQGVTEAFF
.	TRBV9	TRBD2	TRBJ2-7	TGTGCCAGCAGCGTATCCGGGACTAGCAGCGGCGAGCAGTACTTC	CASSVSGTSSGEQYF
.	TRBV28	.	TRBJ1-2	TGTGCCAGCAGTTTGGGCAGTCTCTATGGCTACACCTTC	CASSLGSLYGYTF
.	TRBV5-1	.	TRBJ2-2	TGCGCCAGCAGCTTGATTCCAAACACCGGGGAGCTGTTTTTT	CASSLIPNTGELFF
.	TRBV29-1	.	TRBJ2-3	TGCAGCGTTATAGGGGCCACAGATACGCAGTATTTT	CSVIGATDTQYF
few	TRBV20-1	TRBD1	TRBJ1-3	TGCAGTGCGATAGGACAGGGGCAAAACACCATATATTTT	CSAIGQGQNTIYF
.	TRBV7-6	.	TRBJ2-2	TGTGCCAGCAGCTTGCAAGGGATAATATTGGCCGGGGAGCTGTTTTTT	CASSLQGIILAGELFF
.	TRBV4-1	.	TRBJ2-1	TGCGCCAGCAGCCAAGGGGTAAGCTCCTACAATGAGCAGTTCTTC	CASSQGVSSYNEQFF
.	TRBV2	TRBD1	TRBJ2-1	TGTGCCAGCAGTGATTGGGACAGGGATTACAATGAGCAGTTCTTC	CASSDWDRDYNEQFF
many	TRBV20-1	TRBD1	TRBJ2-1	TGCAGTGCTAGAGGGTCAGGGGGTCCAAATGAGCAGTTCTTC	CSARGSGGPNEQFF
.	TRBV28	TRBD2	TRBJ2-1	TGTGCCAGCACCGGGGGCGCGGGAGGGAACAATGAGCAGTTCTTC	CASTGGAGGNNEQFF
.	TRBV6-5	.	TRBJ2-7	TGTGCCAGCAGTTACCAGAAGGTTCCCCCCTACGAGCAGTACTTC	CASSYQKVPPYEQYF
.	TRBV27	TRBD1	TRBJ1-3	TGTGCCAGCAGTTTATCAAGAACCGGACAGGGTCTGGGAGGAAACACCATATATTTT	CASSLSRTGQGLGGNTIYF
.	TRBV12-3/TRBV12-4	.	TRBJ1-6	TGTGCCAGCAGTTTCGGGGCCCCTAATTCACCCCTCCACTTT	CASSFGAPNSPLHF
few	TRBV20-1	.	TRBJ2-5	TGCAGTGCTAGAGAGATGGGGGTTAGGGAGACCCAGTACTTC	CSAREMGVRETQYF
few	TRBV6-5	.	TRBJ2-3	TGTGCCAGCAGAACGTCCCCTACGGGGACAGATACGCAGTATTTT	CASRTSPTGTDTQYF
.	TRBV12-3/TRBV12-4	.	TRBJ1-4	TGTGCCAGCAGTCCATGGGATGCAACTAATGAAAAACTGTTTTTT	CASSPWDATNEKLFF
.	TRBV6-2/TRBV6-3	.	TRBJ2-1	TGTGCCAGCAGTTACTCGCCGAGGGAGCAGTTCTTC	CASSYSPREQFF
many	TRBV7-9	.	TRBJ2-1	TGTGCCAGCAGCCTAGTCACTACAGGGAGGGATGAGCAGTTCTTC	CASSLVTTGRDEQFF